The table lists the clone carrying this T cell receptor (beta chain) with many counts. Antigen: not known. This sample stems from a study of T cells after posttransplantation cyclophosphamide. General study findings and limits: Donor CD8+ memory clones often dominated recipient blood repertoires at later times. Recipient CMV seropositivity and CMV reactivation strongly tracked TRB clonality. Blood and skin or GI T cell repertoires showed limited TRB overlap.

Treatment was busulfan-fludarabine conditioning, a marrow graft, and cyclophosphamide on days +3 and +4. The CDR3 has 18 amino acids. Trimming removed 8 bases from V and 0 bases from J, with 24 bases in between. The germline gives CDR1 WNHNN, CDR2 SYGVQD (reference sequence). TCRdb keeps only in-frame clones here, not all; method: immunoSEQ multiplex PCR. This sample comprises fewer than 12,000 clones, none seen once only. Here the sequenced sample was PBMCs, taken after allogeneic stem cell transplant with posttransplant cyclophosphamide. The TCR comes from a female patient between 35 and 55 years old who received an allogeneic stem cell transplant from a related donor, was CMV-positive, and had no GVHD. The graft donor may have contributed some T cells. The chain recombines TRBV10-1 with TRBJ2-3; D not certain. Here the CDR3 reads CASVPTIKLHGSTDTQYF. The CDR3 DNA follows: TGCGCCAGCGTCCCCACTATTAAGCTCCATGGGAGCACAGATACGCAGTATTTT.